This TCR beta chain was sequenced during a study of tumor-infiltrating lymphocytes in localized non-small cell lung cancer. Overall study context: From each patient, both tumor and uninvolved lung, non-adjacent to tumor, were sampled. Findings of the study overall: IM1 and IM2 tumors showed no difference in T-cell fraction. Tumors had more T cell infiltration than uninvolved lung, per TCRbeta sequencing and CD3 counts.

Trimming took off 0 bases at V and 8 bases at J, with 11 bases between the two ends. Germline CDR1 is LGHNA and CDR2 is YNFKEQ. The CDR3 loop spans 14 amino acids. Sequenced by immunoSEQ multiplex PCR; TCRdb stores in-frame clones only, minus some. The data show about 14,000 clones, roughly four fifths seen once. As concerns this clone: Its antigen is still unknown.

This clonotype originated in a human donor with non-small cell lung cancer. The chain recombines TRBV4-2 with TRBJ2-1, with D possibly matching TRBD1 (7 bases). Sequenced material: lung tumor tissue. The chain's CDR3 is CASSQEDREDEQFF. As DNA, the CDR3 is TGTGCCAGCAGCCAAGAAGACAGGGAGGATGAGCAGTTCTTC.